The entry that follows covers one T cell receptor (beta chain) sequence. The data stem from a study of blood T cell repertoires in COVID-19. Overall study context: COVID-19 samples collected from the United States, Italy and Spain covered acute and convalescent phases. In each case, the material was cDNA or gDNA derived from T cells, B-cell-depleted T cells, or PBMCs.

There are 15 residues in the CDR3. The V gene's germline CDR1 is SQVTM and CDR2 ANQGSEA. Trimming removed 0 bases from V and 5 bases from J, with 14 bases in between. TCRdb keeps only in-frame clones here, not all; method: immunoSEQ multiplex PCR. The sample contains around 320,000 clones, around nine tenths of which appear only once. The sequenced sample consisted of peripheral blood. The chain carries TRBV29-1 and TRBJ1-5, with D possibly TRBD1 on 6 matching bases. The sequence came from a woman aged 30 to 39 with COVID-19, enrolled during active disease. CDR3 region: CSVEDEAQGYQPQHF. The CDR3 coding sequence is TGCAGCGTTGAAGATGAGGCCCAGGGGTATCAGCCCCAGCATTTT.